This T cell receptor beta chain is from a study of T-cell reconstitution after alpha-beta-depleted transplantation in children. Whole-study findings and limits: The study traced high day-60 TCRbeta diversity in some patients to surviving recipient T cells and thymic progenitors. Approximately two months post-transplant, alpha-beta T cells reportedly originated from several hundred expanded graft clones. T-cell counts and diversity at one year following transplant were attributed mainly to newly produced T cells.

In germline, CDR1 is SGHKS, CDR2 YYEKEE (reference sequence). The CDR3 contains 16 residues. With 2 bases removed from V and 4 bases from J, the gap between germline ends came to 16 bases. Using unique molecular identifiers, the investigators prepared the TCRbeta library. TCRdb passed the PCR reads through MiXCR, listing each CDR3 protein once. This sample has about 260,000 distinct CDR3 sequences; around 10% occur once, and the top ten carry 20% to 30%. The table lists this clonotype with many counts. The antigen is unknown. The source was peripheral blood, collected 180 days after TCRalphabeta/CD19-depleted stem cell transplant. The gene calls are TRBV5-5 and TRBJ1-3; maybe TRBD1 (6 bases). This receptor was obtained from a male patient under 10 years old who had a stem cell transplant for chronic granulomatous disease, so the T cells may come from the graft donor. Here the CDR3 DNA reads TGTGCCAGCAGCTTAGTCGGAACAGGGTCAGGAAACACCATATATTTT. Protein: CASSLVGTGSGNTIYF.